Sequencing of this TCR beta chain was carried out in a study of cytomegalovirus exposure and HLA in healthy donors. As to this clone: Its antigen remains unidentified.

Primers for the PCR totalled 60 Vbeta and 13 Jbeta. Method: immunoSEQ multiplex PCR; TCRdb's copy keeps in-frame clones and lacks some. Among over 100,000 clones, about 75% were seen once, and the ten largest hold 5% to 6.5%. Overall study results and limits: Later analysis placed DRB1 highest and HLA-C lowest in TCR association rates, which differed by HLA locus. Prediction of most subjects' HLA-A and HLA-B alleles by TCR beta sequences was reportedly accurate.

Sequencing input: PBMCs. This sequence originates from a man in his fifties or sixties in good health and CMV-seropositive.

For the CDR3, the DNA is TGTGCCAGCAGCTTAGCGAATACACTGGCGGGGCCCTACGAGCAGTACTTC. Protein sequence: CASSLANTLAGPYEQYF. This chain connects TRBV7-6 to TRBJ2-7; D perhaps matches TRBD2 (6 bases). Between the trimmed V and J ends, which lost 0 bases and 2 bases, there was a span of 17 bases. This CDR3 contains 17 residues. Germline values: CDR1 SGHVS, CDR2 FNYEAQ. Full variable domain (missing parts from reference TRBV7-6 and TRBJ2-7): GAGVSQSPRYKVTKRGQDVALRCDPISGHVSLYWYRQALGQGPEFLTYFNYEAQQDKSGLPNDRFSAERPEGSISTLTIQRTEQRDSAMYRCASSLANTLAGPYEQYFGPGTRLTVT.